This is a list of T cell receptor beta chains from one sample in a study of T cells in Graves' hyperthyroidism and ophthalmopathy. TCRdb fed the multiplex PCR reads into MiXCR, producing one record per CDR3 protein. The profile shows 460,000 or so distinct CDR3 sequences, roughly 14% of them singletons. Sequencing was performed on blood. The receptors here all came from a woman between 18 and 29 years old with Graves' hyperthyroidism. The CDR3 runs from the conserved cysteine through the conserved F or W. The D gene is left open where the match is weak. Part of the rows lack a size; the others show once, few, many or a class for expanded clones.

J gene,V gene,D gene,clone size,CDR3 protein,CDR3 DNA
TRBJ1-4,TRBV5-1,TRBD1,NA,CASSLWTGTTNEKLFF,TGCGCCAGCAGCTTGTGGACAGGGACAACTAATGAAAAACTGTTTTTT
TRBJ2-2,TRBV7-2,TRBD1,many,CASIPDRDTGELFF,TGTGCCAGCATACCGGACAGGGACACCGGGGAGCTGTTTTTT
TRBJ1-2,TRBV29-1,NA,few,CSVEEGPGSSPGYTF,TGCAGCGTTGAAGAAGGGCCAGGAAGTTCTCCCGGCTACACCTTC
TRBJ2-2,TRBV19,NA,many,CASSDPGDTGELFF,TGTGCCAGTAGCGACCCGGGCGACACCGGGGAGCTGTTTTTT
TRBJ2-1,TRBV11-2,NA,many,CASSLGSPGWNEQFF,TGTGCCAGCAGCTTAGGGAGCCCCGGATGGAATGAGCAGTTCTTC
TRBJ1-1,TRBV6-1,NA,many,CASSELLGAGTEAFF,TGTGCCAGCAGTGAATTACTGGGGGCCGGCACTGAAGCTTTCTTT
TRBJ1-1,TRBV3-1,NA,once,CASSQDGSIMNTEAFF,TGTGCCAGCAGCCAAGATGGGAGCATAATGAACACTGAAGCTTTCTTT
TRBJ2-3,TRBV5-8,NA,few,CASSFSKFITDTQYF,TGTGCCAGCAGCTTTTCTAAGTTTATCACAGATACGCAGTATTTT
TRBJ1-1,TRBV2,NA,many,CASIQVTRTEAFF,TGTGCCAGCATACAGGTTACGAGGACTGAAGCTTTCTTT
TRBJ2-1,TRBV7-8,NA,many,CASSLGYYNEQFF,TGTGCCAGCAGCTTAGGCTACTACAATGAGCAGTTCTTC
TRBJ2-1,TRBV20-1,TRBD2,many,CSFRLGLAYNEQFF,TGCAGTTTTAGACTCGGACTAGCCTACAATGAGCAGTTCTTC
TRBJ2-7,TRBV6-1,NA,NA,CASRSDVPEQYF,TGTGCCAGCAGATCGGACGTGCCCGAGCAGTACTTC
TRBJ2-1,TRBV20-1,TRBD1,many,CSAPRTGKRNNEQFF,TGCAGTGCACCCCGGACAGGGAAGAGAAACAATGAGCAGTTCTTC
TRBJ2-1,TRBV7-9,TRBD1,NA,CASSPGGQGVRGEQFF,TGTGCCAGCAGCCCCGGAGGACAGGGGGTTCGAGGTGAGCAGTTCTTC
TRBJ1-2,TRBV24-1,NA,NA,CATSDRQGRGYTF,TGTGCCACCAGTGATCGGCAGGGCCGGGGCTACACCTTC
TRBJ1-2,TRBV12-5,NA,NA,CASGQRMGNGYTF,TGTGCTAGTGGCCAACGAATGGGGAATGGCTACACCTTC
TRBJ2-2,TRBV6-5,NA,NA,CASSYGFLRADPGELFF,TGTGCCAGCAGTTACGGCTTTCTGCGAGCCGACCCCGGGGAGCTGTTTTTT
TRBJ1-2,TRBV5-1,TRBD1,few,CASRSDRGEGYTF,TGCGCCAGCAGATCGGACAGGGGAGAAGGCTACACCTTC
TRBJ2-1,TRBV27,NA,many,CASSFKDSIYNEQFF,TGTGCCAGCAGTTTTAAAGACTCTATCTACAATGAGCAGTTCTTC
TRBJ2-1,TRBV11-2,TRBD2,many,CASSPQVAGEQFF,TGTGCCAGCAGCCCACAGGTAGCGGGGGAGCAGTTCTTC
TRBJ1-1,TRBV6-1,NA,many,CASKGQVNTEAFF,TGTGCCAGCAAGGGCCAGGTGAACACTGAAGCTTTCTTT
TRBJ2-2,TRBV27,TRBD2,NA,CASLPLGLAVETGELFF,TGTGCCAGCCTCCCCCTCGGGCTAGCGGTTGAGACCGGGGAGCTGTTTTTT
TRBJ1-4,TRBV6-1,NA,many,CASSDRQTTNEKLFF,TGTGCCAGCAGTGACCGGCAGACAACTAATGAAAAACTGTTTTTT
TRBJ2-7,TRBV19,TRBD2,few,CASSTPSGSLNEQYF,TGTGCCAGTAGTACACCTAGCGGGAGTTTGAACGAGCAGTACTTC
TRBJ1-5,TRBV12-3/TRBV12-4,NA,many,CASSLWGRYSNQPQHF,TGTGCCAGCAGTTTATGGGGACGGTATAGCAATCAGCCCCAGCATTTT
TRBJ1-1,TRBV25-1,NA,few,CASRGLVNTEAFF,TGTGCCAGCAGAGGACTAGTGAACACTGAAGCTTTCTTT
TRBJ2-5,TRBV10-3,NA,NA,CAIREDEHVGETQYF,TGTGCCATCAGGGAGGACGAGCACGTAGGAGAGACCCAGTACTTC
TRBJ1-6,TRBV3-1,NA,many,CASSRRDMDSPLHF,TGTGCCAGCAGCCGGCGGGACATGGATTCACCCCTCCACTTT
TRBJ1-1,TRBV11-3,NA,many,CASSLDPGMNTEAFF,TGTGCCAGCAGCTTAGATCCAGGAATGAACACTGAAGCTTTCTTT
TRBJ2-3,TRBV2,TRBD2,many,CASSRLAGGEDTQYF,TGTGCCAGCAGTCGACTAGCGGGAGGGGAAGATACGCAGTATTTT
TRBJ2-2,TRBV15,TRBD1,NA,CATSRGQGTGELFF,TGTGCCACCAGCAGGGGACAGGGGACCGGGGAGCTGTTTTTT
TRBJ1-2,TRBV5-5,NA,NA,CASSLASAPNYGYTF,TGTGCCAGCAGCTTGGCCAGTGCCCCTAACTATGGCTACACCTTC
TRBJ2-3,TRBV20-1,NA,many,CSARDGDSNTDTQYF,TGCAGTGCTAGAGATGGCGACAGCAACACAGATACGCAGTATTTT
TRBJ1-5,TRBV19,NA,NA,CASSRPGRTLNQPQHF,TGTGCCAGTAGTAGGCCAGGACGGACCCTCAATCAGCCCCAGCATTTT
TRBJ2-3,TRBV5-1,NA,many,CASSLGDGRSTDTQYF,TGCGCCAGCAGCTTGGGGGACGGGAGAAGCACAGATACGCAGTATTTT
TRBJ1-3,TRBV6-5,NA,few,CASSYRWYSGNTIYF,TGTGCCAGCAGTTACAGGTGGTACTCTGGAAACACCATATATTTT
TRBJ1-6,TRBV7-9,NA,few,CASSPTGRLHF,TGTGCCAGCAGCCCCACAGGGAGACTCCACTTT
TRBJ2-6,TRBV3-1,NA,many,CASSHDPSSGANVLTF,TGTGCCAGCAGCCATGATCCCAGCTCTGGGGCCAACGTCCTGACTTTC
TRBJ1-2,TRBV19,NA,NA,CPSSKKAPGQAAYGYTF,TGTCCCAGTAGTAAAAAGGCCCCGGGACAAGCTGCCTATGGCTACACCTTC